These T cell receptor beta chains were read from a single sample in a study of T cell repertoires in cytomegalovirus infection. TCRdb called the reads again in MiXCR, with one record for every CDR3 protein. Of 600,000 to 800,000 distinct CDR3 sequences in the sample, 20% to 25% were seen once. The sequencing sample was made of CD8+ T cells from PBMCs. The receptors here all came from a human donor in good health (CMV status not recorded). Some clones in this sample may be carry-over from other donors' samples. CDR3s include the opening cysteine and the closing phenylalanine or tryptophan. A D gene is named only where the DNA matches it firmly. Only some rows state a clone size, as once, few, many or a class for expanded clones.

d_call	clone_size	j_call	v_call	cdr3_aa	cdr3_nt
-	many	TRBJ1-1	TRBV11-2	CASSHDIRAFF	TGTGCCAGCAGCCACGACATACGAGCTTTCTTT
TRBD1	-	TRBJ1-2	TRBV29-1	CSVPGTAYGYTF	TGCAGCGTTCCCGGGACAGCTTATGGCTACACCTTC
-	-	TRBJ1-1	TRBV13	CASSPPQWTTEAFF	TGTGCCAGCAGCCCTCCACAGTGGACCACTGAAGCTTTCTTT
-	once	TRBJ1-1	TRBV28	CASNVQGAGEAFF	TGTGCCAGCAATGTACAAGGGGCCGGTGAAGCTTTCTTT
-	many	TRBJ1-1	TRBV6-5	CASSYSQGKVAEAFF	TGTGCCAGCAGTTACTCACAGGGCAAGGTGGCTGAAGCTTTCTTT
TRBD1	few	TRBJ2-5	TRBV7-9	CASCQTGEETQYF	TGTGCCAGCTGCCAAACAGGGGAAGAGACCCAGTACTTC
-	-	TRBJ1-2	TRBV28	CASSFPRNYGYTF	TGTGCCAGCAGTTTCCCCAGAAACTATGGCTACACCTTC
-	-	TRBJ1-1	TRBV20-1	CSAREGAPDF	TGCAGTGCTAGGGAAGGTGCCCCGGACTTT
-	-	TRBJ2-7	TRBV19	CASSIHPTPSSYEQYF	TGTGCCAGTAGTATTCATCCCACGCCGAGCTCCTACGAGCAGTACTTC
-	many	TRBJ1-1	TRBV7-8	CASSLMDNQYTEAFF	TGTGCCAGCAGCTTAATGGACAATCAGTACACTGAAGCTTTCTTT
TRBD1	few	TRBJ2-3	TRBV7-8	CASGITGDFTDTQYF	TGTGCCAGCGGCATAACAGGGGATTTTACAGATACGCAGTATTTT
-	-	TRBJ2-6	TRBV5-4	CASSFTGTGANVLTF	TGTGCCAGCAGCTTTACGGGGACCGGGGCCAACGTCCTGACTTTC
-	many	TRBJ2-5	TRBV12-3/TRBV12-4	CASSPDHPGTQYF	TGTGCCAGCAGTCCTGACCACCCGGGAACCCAGTACTTC
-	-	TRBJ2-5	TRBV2	CATRGDIETQYF	TGTGCCACCAGGGGGGACATTGAGACCCAGTACTTC
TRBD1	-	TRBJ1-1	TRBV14	CASSGRRGRNTEAFF	TGTGCCAGCAGCGGCCGCAGGGGGCGAAACACTGAAGCTTTCTTT
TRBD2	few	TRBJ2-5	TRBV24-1	CATSDISGGQETQYF	TGTGCCACCAGTGATATTAGCGGGGGCCAAGAGACCCAGTACTTC
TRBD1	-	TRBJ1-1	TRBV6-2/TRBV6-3	CASSYSGGGRTEAFF	TGTGCCAGCAGTTATTCAGGGGGCGGAAGGACTGAAGCTTTCTTT
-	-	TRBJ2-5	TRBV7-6	CASVGYQETQYF	TGTGCCTCGGTCGGGTACCAAGAGACCCAGTACTTC
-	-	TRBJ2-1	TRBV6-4	CASSHGPEDHNEQFF	TGTGCCAGCAGCCACGGCCCTGAAGACCACAATGAGCAGTTCTTC
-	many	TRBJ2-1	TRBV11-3	CASSLEEGNYNEQFF	TGTGCCAGCAGCTTAGAGGAGGGTAATTACAATGAGCAGTTCTTC
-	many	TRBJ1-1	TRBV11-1	CASSTPGSLTEAFF	TGTGCCAGCAGCACCCCAGGTAGCCTCACTGAAGCTTTCTTT
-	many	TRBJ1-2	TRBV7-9	CASSQISGGYTF	TGTGCCAGCAGCCAAATTAGTGGTGGCTACACCTTC
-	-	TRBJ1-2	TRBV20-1	CSAGGFYGYTF	TGCAGTGCTGGCGGATTCTATGGCTACACCTTC
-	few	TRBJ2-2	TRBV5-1	CASSGGGVGHLAGELFF	TGCGCCAGCAGCGGGGGAGGCGTAGGACATCTCGCCGGGGAGCTGTTTTTT
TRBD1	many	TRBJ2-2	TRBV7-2	CASSPIRGTGGLLTGELFF	TGTGCCAGCAGCCCGATTCGTGGGACAGGGGGCTTATTGACCGGGGAGCTGTTTTTT
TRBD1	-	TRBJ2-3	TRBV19	CASSTGGAWDTQYF	TGTGCCAGTAGTACAGGGGGCGCGTGGGATACGCAGTATTTT
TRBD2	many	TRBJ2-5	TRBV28	CASNLSGGAAKEKTQYF	TGTGCCAGCAACCTTTCCGGGGGGGCGGCGAAGGAAAAGACCCAGTACTTC
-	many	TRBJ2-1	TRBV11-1	CASSFHRGVSYNEQFF	TGTGCCAGCAGCTTTCATCGGGGTGTCTCCTACAATGAGCAGTTCTTC
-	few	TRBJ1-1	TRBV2	CASRDSLAFF	TGTGCCAGCAGGGACAGCTTAGCTTTCTTT
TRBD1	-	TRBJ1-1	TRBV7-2	CASSSHQGVSNTEAFF	TGTGCCAGCAGCTCCCACCAGGGGGTCTCGAACACTGAAGCTTTCTTT
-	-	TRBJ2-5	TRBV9	CASSHPEETQYF	TGTGCCAGCAGCCACCCCGAAGAGACCCAGTACTTC
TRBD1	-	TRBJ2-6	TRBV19	CASRFRDSTYGANVLTF	TGTGCCAGTAGATTCCGGGACAGTACCTATGGGGCCAACGTCCTGACTTTC
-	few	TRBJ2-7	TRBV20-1	CSARARMGIETPRDEQYF	TGCAGTGCTAGAGCCCGCATGGGGATAGAGACCCCGCGCGACGAGCAGTACTTC
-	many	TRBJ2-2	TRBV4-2	CASSPLDPNTGELFF	TGTGCCAGCAGCCCCCTAGATCCGAACACCGGGGAGCTGTTTTTT
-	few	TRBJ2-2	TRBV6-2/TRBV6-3	CASSYYRDTGELFF	TGTGCCAGCAGTTACTATCGGGACACCGGGGAGCTGTTTTTT
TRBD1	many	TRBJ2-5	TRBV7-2	CASSFPDRAEETQYF	TGTGCCAGCAGCTTCCCGGACAGGGCAGAAGAGACCCAGTACTTC
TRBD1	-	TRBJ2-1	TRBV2	CVSSEGRGLKVEQFF	TGTGTCAGCAGTGAAGGCAGGGGGTTAAAAGTTGAGCAGTTCTTC
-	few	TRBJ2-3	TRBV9	CASSVGLERTDTQYF	TGTGCCAGCAGCGTAGGATTAGAGCGCACAGATACGCAGTATTTT
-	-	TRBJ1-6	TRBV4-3	CASTPGLTRRDSPLHF	TGCGCCAGCACGCCAGGGCTGACCCGGAGGGATTCACCCCTCCACTTT
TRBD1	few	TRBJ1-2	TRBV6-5	CASSSGQGADYGYTF	TGTGCCAGCAGTTCAGGACAGGGCGCCGACTATGGCTACACCTTC
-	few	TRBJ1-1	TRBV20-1	CSASPYNTEAFF	TGCAGTGCGTCCCCTTACAACACTGAAGCTTTCTTT
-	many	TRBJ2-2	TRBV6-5	CASSYSEVGELFF	TGTGCCAGCAGTTACTCTGAAGTCGGGGAGCTGTTTTTT
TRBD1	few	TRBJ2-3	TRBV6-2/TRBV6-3	CASSLRGTGSTDTQYF	TGTGCCAGCAGCTTACGCGGGACAGGGAGCACAGATACGCAGTATTTT
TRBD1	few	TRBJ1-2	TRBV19	CASTSSWTGAYGYTF	TGTGCCAGTACCTCAAGTTGGACAGGGGCCTATGGCTACACCTTC
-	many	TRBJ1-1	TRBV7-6	CASSLASGVRGTTEAFF	TGTGCCAGCAGCTTAGCCTCAGGCGTTAGGGGGACCACTGAAGCTTTCTTT
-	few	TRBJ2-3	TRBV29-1	CSVNGVAWPDTQYF	TGCAGCGTTAACGGGGTAGCGTGGCCAGATACGCAGTATTTT
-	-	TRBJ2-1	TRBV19	CASAPTGTSYNEQFF	TGTGCCAGTGCTCCTACCGGGACTTCCTACAATGAGCAGTTCTTC
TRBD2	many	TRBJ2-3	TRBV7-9	CASSLIGTSGGAGEDTQYF	TGTGCCAGCAGCTTAATCGGGACTAGCGGGGGGGCCGGTGAAGATACGCAGTATTTT
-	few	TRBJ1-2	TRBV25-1	CASSEYFVGQNYGYTF	TGTGCCAGCAGTGAATATTTTGTTGGGCAGAACTATGGCTACACCTTC
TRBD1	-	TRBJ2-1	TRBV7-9	CASSPNRGAYNEQFF	TGTGCCAGCAGCCCGAACAGGGGAGCCTACAATGAGCAGTTCTTC
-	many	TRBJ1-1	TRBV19	CASRQGVEAFF	TGTGCCAGTAGGCAAGGAGTTGAAGCTTTCTTT
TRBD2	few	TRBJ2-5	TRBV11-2	CASSQRGGWVTQYF	TGTGCCAGCAGCCAACGGGGGGGATGGGTGACCCAGTACTTC
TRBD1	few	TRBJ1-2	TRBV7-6	CASSSIGQGSNYGYTF	TGTGCCAGCAGCTCTATCGGACAGGGGTCAAACTATGGCTACACCTTC
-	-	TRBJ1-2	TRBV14	CASSQVSVVGYTF	TGTGCCAGCAGCCAAGTATCGGTGGTTGGCTACACCTTC
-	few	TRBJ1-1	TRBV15	CATSILSGGTNTEAFF	TGTGCCACCAGCATTTTAAGCGGGGGAACTAACACTGAAGCTTTCTTT
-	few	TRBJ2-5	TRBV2	CASSGEGLQETQYF	TGTGCCAGCAGTGGGGAAGGGCTGCAAGAGACCCAGTACTTC
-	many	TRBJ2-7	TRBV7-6	CASSLAGANYEQYF	TGTGCCAGCAGCTTAGCAGGGGCGAACTACGAGCAGTACTTC